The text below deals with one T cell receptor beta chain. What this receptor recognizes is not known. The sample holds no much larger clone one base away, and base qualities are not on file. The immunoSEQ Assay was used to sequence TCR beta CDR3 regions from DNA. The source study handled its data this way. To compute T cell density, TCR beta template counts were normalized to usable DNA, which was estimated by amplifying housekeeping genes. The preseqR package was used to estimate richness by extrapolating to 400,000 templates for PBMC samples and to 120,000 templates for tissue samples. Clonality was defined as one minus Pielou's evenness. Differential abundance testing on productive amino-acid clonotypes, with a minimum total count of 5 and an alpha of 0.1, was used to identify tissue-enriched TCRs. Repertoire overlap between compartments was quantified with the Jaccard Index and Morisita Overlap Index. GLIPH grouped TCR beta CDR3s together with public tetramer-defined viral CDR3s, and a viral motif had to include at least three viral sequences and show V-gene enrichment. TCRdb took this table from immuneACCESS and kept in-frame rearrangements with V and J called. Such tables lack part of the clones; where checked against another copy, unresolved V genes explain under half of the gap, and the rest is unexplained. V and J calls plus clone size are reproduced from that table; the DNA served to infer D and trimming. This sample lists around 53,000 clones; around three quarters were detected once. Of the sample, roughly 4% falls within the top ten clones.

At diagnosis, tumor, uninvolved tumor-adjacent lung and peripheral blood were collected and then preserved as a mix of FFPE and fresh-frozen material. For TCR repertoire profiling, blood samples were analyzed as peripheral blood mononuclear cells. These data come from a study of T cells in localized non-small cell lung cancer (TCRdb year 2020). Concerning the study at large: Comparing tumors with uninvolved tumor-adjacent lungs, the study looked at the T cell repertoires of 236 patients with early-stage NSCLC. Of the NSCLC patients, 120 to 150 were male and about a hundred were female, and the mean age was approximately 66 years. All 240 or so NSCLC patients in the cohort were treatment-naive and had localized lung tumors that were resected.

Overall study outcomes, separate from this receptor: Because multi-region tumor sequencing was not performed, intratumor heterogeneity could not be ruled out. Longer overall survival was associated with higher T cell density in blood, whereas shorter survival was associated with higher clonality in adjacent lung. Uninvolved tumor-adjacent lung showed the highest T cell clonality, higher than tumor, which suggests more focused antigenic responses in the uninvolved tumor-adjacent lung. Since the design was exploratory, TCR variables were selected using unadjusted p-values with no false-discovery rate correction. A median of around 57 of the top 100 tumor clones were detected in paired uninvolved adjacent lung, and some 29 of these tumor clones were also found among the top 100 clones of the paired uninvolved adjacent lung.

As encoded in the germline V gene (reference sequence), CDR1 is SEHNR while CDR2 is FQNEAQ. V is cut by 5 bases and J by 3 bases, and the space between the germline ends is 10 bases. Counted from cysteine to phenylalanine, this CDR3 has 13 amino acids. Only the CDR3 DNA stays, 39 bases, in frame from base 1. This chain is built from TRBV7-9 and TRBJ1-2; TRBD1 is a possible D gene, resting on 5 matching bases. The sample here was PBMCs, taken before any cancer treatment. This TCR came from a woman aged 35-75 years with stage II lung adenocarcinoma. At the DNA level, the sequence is TGTGCCAGCAGCGCTTCAGGGTACTATGGCTACACCTTC. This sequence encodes CASSASGYYGYTF.